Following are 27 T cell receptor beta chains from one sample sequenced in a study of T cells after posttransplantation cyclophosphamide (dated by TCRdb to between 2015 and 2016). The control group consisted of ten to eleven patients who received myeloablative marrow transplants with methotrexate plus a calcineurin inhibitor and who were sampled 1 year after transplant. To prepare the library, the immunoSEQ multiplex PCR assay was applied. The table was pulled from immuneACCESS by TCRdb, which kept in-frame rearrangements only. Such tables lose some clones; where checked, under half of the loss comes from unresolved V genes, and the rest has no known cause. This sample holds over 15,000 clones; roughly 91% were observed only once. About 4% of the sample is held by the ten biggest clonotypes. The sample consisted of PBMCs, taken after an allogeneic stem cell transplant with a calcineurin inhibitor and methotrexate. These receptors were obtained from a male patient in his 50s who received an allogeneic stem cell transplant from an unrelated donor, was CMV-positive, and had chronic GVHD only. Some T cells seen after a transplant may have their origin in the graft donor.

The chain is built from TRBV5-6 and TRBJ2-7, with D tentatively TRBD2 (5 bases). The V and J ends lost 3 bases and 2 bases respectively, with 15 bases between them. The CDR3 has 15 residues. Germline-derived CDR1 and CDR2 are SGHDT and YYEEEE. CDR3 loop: CASSSTREGAYEQYF. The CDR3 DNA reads TGTGCCAGCAGCTCGACCCGAGAGGGAGCCTACGAGCAGTACTTC.

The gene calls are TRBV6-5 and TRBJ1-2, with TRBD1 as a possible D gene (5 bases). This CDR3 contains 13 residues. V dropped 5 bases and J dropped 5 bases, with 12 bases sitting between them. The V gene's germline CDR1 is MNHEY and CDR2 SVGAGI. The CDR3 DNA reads TGTGCCAGCAGTCCATGGGGCGTATATGGCTACACCTTC. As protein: CASSPWGVYGYTF.

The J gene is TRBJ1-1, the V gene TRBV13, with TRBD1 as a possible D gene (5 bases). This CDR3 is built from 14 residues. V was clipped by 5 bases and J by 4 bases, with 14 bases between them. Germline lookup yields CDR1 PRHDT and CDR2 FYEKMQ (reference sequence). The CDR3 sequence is CASSPGRVITEAFF. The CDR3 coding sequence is TGTGCCAGCAGCCCAGGGAGGGTTATCACTGAAGCTTTCTTT. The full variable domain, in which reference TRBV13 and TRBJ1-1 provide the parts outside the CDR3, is AAGVIQSPRHLIKEKRETATLKCYPIPRHDTVYWYQQGPGQDPQFLISFYEKMQSDKGSIPDRFSAQQFSDYHSELNMSSLELGDSALYFCASSPGRVITEAFFGQGTRLTVV.

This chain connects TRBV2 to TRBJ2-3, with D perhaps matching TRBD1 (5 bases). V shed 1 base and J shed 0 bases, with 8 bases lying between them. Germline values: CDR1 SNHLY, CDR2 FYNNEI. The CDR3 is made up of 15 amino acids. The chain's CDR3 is CASSEEGASTDTQYF. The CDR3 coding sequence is TGTGCCAGCAGTGAAGAAGGGGCCAGCACAGATACGCAGTATTTT.

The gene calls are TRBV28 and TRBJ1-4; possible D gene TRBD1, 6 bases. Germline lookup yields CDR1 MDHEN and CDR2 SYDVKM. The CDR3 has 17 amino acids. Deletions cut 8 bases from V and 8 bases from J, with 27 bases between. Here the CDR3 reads CASHHNPTYRVGEKLFF. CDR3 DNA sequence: TGTGCCAGCCACCACAACCCCACCTACAGGGTCGGAGAAAAACTGTTTTTT.

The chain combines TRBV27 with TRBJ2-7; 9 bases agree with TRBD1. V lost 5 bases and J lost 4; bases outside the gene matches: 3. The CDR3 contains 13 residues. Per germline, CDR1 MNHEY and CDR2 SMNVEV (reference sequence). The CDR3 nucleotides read TGTGCCAGCAGTATGACAGGGGGTTACGAGCAGTACTTC. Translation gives CASSMTGGYEQYF.

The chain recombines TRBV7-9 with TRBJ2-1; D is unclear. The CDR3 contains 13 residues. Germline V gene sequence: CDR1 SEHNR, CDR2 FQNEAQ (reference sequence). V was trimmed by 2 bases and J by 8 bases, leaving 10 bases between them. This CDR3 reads CASSLLVRDEQFF. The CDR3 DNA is TGTGCCAGCAGCTTACTAGTTCGCGATGAGCAGTTCTTC. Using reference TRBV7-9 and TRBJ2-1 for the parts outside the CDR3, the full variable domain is DTGVSQNPRHKITKRGQNVTFRCDPISEHNRLYWYRQTLGQGPEFLTYFQNEAQLEKSRLLSDRFSAERPKGSFSTLEIQRTEQGDSAMYLCASSLLVRDEQFFGPGTRLTVL.

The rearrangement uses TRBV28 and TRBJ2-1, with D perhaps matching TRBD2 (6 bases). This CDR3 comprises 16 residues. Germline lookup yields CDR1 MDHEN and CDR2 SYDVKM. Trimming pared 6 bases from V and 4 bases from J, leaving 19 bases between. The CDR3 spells CASSPLVGLVYNEQFF. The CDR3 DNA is TGTGCCAGCAGCCCGCTGGTGGGACTGGTATACAATGAGCAGTTCTTC.

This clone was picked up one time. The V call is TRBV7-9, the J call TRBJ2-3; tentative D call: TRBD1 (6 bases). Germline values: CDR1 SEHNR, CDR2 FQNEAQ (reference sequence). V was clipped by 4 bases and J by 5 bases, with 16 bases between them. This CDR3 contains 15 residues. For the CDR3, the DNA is TGTGCCAGCAGCTCATCAGGGGCCCGGGGAGATACGCAGTATTTT. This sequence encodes CASSSSGARGDTQYF.

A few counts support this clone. CDR3 in DNA: TGCGCCAGCAGCCGCCCCGATTTGCCTGACAGGGTATATTTT. It translates to CASSRPDLPDRVYF. This chain links TRBV4-1 with TRBJ1-3; 7 nucleotides agree with TRBD1. Per the germline V gene, CDR1 is MGHRA and CDR2 is YSYEKL. CDR3 size: 14 residues. Trimming cost V 4 bases and J 14 bases; bases outside gene matches: 14.

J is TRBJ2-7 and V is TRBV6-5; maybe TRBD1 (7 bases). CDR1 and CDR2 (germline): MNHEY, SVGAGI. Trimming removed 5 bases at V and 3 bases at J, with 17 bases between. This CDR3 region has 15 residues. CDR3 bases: TGTGCCAGCAGTCCGGGGGTAGGGGGCGGCTACGAGCAGTACTTC. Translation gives CASSPGVGGGYEQYF.

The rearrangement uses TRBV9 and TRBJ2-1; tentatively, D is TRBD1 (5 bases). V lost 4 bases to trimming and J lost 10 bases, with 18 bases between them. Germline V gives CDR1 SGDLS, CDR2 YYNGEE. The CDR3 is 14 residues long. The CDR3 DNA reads TGTGCCAGCAGCCAAGGGGCAGGGTTAGGCGAGCAGTTCTTC. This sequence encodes CASSQGAGLGEQFF.

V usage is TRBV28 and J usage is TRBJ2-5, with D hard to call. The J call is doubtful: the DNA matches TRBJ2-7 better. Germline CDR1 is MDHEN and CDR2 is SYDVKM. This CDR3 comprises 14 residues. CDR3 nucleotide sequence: TGTGCCAGCAGGCAAATAAAACTTCGCTACGAGCAGTACTTC. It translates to CASRQIKLRYEQYF.

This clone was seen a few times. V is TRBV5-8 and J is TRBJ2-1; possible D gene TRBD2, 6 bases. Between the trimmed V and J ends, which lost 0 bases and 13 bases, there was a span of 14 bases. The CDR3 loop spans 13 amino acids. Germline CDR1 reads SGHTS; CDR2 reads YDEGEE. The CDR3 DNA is TGTGCCAGCAGCTTGGAGAGAGGCGGGATCCAGTTCTTC. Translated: CASSLERGGIQFF.

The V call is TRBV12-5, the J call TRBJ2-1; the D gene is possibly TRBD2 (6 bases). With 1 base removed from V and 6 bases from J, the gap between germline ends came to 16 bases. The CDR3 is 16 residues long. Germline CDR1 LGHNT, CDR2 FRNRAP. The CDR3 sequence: CASGLARLVFGNEQFF. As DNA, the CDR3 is TGTGCTAGTGGTTTGGCTCGACTAGTGTTTGGCAATGAGCAGTTCTTC. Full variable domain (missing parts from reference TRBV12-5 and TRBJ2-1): DARVTQTPRHKVTEMGQEVTMRCQPILGHNTVFWYRQTMMQGLELLAYFRNRAPLDDSGMPKDRFSAEMPDATLATLKIQPSEPRDSAVYFCASGLARLVFGNEQFFGPGTRLTVL.

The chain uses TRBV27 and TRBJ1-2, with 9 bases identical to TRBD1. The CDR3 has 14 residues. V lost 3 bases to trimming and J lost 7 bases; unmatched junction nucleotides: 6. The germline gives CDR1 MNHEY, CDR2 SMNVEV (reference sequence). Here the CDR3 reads CASSFGDRVAGYTF. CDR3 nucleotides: TGTGCCAGCAGTTTTGGGGACAGGGTAGCTGGCTACACCTTC.

CDR3 bases: TGTGCCAGCAAGGCGGGGGTAAACACCGGGGAGCTGTTTTTT. Translation gives CASKAGVNTGELFF. The chain joins TRBV2 to TRBJ2-2; 7 bases line up with TRBD2. CDR3 length equals 14 residues. The junction had 4 bases not matched to a gene; V was cut back by 7 bases and J by 2 bases. Germline V lookup: CDR1 SNHLY, CDR2 FYNNEI. The variable domain in full, completed from reference TRBV2 and TRBJ2-2, reads EPEVTQTPSHQVTQMGQEVILRCVPISNHLYFYWYRQILGQKVEFLVSFYNNEISEKSEIFDDQFSVERPDGSNFTLKIRSTKLEDSAMYFCASKAGVNTGELFFGEGSRLTVL.

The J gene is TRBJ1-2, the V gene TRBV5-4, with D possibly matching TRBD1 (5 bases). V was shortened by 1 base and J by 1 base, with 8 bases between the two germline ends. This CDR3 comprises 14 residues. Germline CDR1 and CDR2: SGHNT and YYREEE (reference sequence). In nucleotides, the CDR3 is TGTGCCAGCAGCTTGAGACAGAGTAACTATGGCTACACCTTC. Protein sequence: CASSLRQSNYGYTF.

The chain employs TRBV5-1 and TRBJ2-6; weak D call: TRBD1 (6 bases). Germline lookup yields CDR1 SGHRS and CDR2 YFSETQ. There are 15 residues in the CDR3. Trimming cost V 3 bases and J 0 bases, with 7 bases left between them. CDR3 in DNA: TGCGCCAGCAGCTGGACAGTCTCTGGGGCCAACGTCCTGACTTTC. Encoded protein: CASSWTVSGANVLTF.

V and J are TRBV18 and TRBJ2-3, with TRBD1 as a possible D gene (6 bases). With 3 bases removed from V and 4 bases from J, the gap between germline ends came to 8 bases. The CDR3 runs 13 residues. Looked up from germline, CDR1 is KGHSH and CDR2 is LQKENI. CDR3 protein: CASSPSGADTQYF. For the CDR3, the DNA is TGTGCCAGCTCACCCTCAGGGGCAGATACGCAGTATTTT. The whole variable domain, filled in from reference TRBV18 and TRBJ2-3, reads NAGVMQNPRHLVRRRGQEARLRCSPMKGHSHVYWYRQLPEEGLKFMVYLQKENIIDESGMPKERFSAEFPKEGPSILRIQQVVRGDSAAYFCASSPSGADTQYFGPGTRLTVL.

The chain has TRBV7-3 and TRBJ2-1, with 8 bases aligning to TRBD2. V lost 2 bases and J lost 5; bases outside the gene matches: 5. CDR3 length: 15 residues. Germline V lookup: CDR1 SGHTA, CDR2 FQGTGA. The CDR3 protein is CASSLFVAGNNEQFF. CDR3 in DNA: TGTGCCAGCAGCTTATTTGTAGCGGGAAACAATGAGCAGTTCTTC.

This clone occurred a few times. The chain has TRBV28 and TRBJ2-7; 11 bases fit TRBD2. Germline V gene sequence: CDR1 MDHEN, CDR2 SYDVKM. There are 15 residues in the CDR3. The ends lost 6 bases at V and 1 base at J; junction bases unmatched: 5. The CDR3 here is CASSSLAGGSYEQYF. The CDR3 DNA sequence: TGTGCCAGCAGCAGTCTAGCGGGAGGTTCCTACGAGCAGTACTTC.

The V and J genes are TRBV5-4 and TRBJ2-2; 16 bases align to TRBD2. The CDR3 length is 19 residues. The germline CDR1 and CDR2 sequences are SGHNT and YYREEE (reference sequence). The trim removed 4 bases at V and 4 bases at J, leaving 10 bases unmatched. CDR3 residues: CASSAGTSGGAASTGELFF. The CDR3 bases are TGTGCCAGCAGCGCCGGGACTAGCGGGGGGGCAGCGAGCACCGGGGAGCTGTTTTTT.

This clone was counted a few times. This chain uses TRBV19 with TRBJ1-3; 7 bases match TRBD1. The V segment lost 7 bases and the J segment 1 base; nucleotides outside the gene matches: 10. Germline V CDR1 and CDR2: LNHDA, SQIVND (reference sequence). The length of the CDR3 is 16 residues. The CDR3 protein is CASTPSGTASGNTIYF. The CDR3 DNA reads TGTGCCAGTACCCCTTCCGGGACAGCGTCTGGAAACACCATATATTTT.

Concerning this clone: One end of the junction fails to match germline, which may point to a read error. CDR3 in DNA: TGTGCCAGCAGCTATGTTTACAGCTCCTGCAATGAGCAGTTCTTC. Protein: CASSYVYSSCNEQFF. This sequence joins TRBV11-1 and TRBJ2-1; D ambiguous. This CDR3 has 15 amino acids. The germline V gene has CDR1 SGHAT and CDR2 FQDESV (reference sequence).

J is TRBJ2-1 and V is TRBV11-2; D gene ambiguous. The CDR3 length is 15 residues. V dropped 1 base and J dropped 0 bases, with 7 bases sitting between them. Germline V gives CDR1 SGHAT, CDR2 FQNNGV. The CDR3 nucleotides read TGTGCCAGCAGCTTAGGGCCTAGCTCCTACAATGAGCAGTTCTTC. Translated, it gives CASSLGPSSYNEQFF.

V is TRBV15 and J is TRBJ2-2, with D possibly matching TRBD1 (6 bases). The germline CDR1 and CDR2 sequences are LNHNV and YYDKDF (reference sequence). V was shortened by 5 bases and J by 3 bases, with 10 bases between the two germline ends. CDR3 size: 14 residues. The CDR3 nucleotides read TGTGCCACCAGCTCCAGGGGAGACACCGGGGAGCTGTTTTTT. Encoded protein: CATSSRGDTGELFF.